A selection of T cell receptor beta chains follows, all from one sample in a study of blood T cell repertoires in COVID-19. The table came from immunoSEQ multiplex PCR; TCRdb's copy has only in-frame clones and leaves some out. Among more than 70,000 clones listed, around 90% were seen once. What was sequenced was peripheral blood. The receptor set was obtained from a woman aged 80 or over with acute or convalescent COVID-19. Each CDR3 is given with its conserved first and last residue. A D gene is named only where the DNA matches it firmly. The listing skips clone size in some rows; elsewhere it reads once, few, many or a size class.

V	size	D	length	J	CDR3	DNA
TRBV24-1	.	.	14	TRBJ1-2	CATSDAGDNYGYTF	TGTGCCACCAGTGATGCGGGCGATAACTATGGCTACACCTTC
TRBV24-1	.	.	16	TRBJ2-3	CATSDGDITSTDTQYF	TGTGCCACCAGTGATGGGGACATTACTAGCACAGATACGCAGTATTTT
TRBV5-6	.	.	15	TRBJ1-5	CASSLGPDSYQPQHF	TGTGCCAGCAGCTTGGGCCCGGACAGTTATCAGCCCCAGCATTTT
TRBV3-1/TRBV3-2	.	.	14	TRBJ1-1	CASSGGTPNTEAFF	TGTGCCAGCAGCGGTGGGACACCGAACACTGAAGCTTTCTTT
TRBV6-4	.	.	14	TRBJ2-2	CASSRGTDTGELFF	TGTGCCAGCAGTAGGGGAACGGACACCGGGGAGCTGTTTTTT
TRBV5-1	.	.	15	TRBJ1-5	CASSWGVRGNQPQHF	TGCGCCAGCAGCTGGGGGGTCCGGGGTAATCAGCCCCAGCATTTT
TRBV5-1	.	TRBD2	16	TRBJ2-6	CASSSGGFSGANVLTF	TGCGCCAGCAGCTCGGGGGGTTTCTCTGGGGCCAACGTCCTGACTTTC
TRBV7-9	.	.	14	TRBJ2-5	CASSSRLYQETQYF	TGTGCCAGCAGCTCCCGACTCTACCAAGAGACCCAGTACTTC
TRBV7-9	.	TRBD1	12	TRBJ1-2	CASRLPGQGYTF	TGTGCCAGCAGATTACCGGGACAGGGCTACACCTTC
TRBV28	.	TRBD1	13	TRBJ1-2	CASSFGTGLGYTF	TGTGCCAGCAGTTTTGGGACAGGGCTAGGCTACACCTTC
TRBV3-1/TRBV3-2	once	TRBD1	15	TRBJ2-1	CASSETGGAYNEQFF	TGTGCCAGCAGCGAGACAGGGGGCGCCTACAATGAGCAGTTCTTC
TRBV4-3	.	.	19	TRBJ1-3	CASSQESGRVSSGGNTIYF	TGCGCCAGCAGCCAAGAGTCAGGCCGGGTGTCCAGCGGGGGAAACACCATATATTTT
TRBV10-3	.	TRBD2	14	TRBJ2-7	CAISSGTSGYEQYF	TGTGCCATCAGTTCCGGGACTAGCGGCTACGAGCAGTACTTC
TRBV11-3	.	TRBD2	16	TRBJ2-5	CASSLGASGGQETQYF	TGTGCCAGCAGCCTAGGAGCTAGCGGGGGACAAGAGACCCAGTACTTC
TRBV12-5	.	.	11	TRBJ2-5	CASGLEPAQYF	TGTGCTAGTGGTTTAGAGCCGGCCCAGTACTTC
TRBV5-1	once	TRBD1	13	TRBJ1-2	CASSIGQGDGYTF	TGCGCCAGCAGCATAGGACAGGGTGATGGCTACACCTTC
TRBV7-2	.	TRBD1	15	TRBJ1-3	CASSLVGTGGNTIYF	TGTGCCAGCAGCTTGGTTGGGACAGGTGGAAACACCATATATTTT
TRBV5-4	.	.	15	TRBJ1-5	CASSLGLGGNQPQHF	TGTGCCAGCAGCTTAGGACTGGGAGGCAATCAGCCCCAGCATTTT
TRBV10-3	few	TRBD1	13	TRBJ1-2	CASGTGGDYGYTF	TGTGCCAGCGGGACAGGGGGAGACTATGGCTACACCTTC
TRBV7-6	.	TRBD1	16	TRBJ2-7	CASSLESWDRAVEQYF	TGTGCCAGCAGCTTAGAGTCTTGGGACAGGGCGGTAGAGCAGTACTTC
TRBV7-2	.	TRBD2	16	TRBJ2-2	CASSRGTSGFTGELFF	TGTGCCAGCAGCCGCGGGACTAGCGGGTTCACCGGGGAGCTGTTTTTT
TRBV9	once	.	15	TRBJ1-2	CASSLAGDLNYGYTF	TGTGCCAGCAGCCTTGCGGGGGATTTAAACTATGGCTACACCTTC
TRBV3-1/TRBV3-2	.	.	14	TRBJ2-2	CASSHDNQGVALFF	TGTGCCAGCAGCCACGATAATCAAGGGGTAGCGCTGTTTTTT
TRBV6-6	.	.	14	TRBJ1-2	CASSYSQGSYGYTF	TGTGCCAGCAGTTACAGTCAAGGGAGCTATGGCTACACCTTC